Listed here are 11 T cell receptor beta chains from one sample, sequenced in a study of post-analysis software for immune sequencing data. General study results and limits: A handful of TRBV segments were significantly more frequent in patients than in controls. TRBV5-6, TRBV5-1 and TRBV20-1 were among these segments.

cDNA libraries for TCR beta contained unique molecular identifiers. TCRdb re-called the PCR reads with MiXCR, one entry per CDR3 protein. The sample yields approximately 260,000 distinct CDR3 sequences, 35% to 45% seen once. No cognate antigen is known for these TCRs. Source material: blood. All receptors derive from a girl between 5 and 17 years old with multiple sclerosis.

The chain uses TRBV29-1 and TRBJ2-7; D unresolved. This CDR3 comprises 12 residues. The V gene lost 2 bases and the J gene lost 1 base, with 6 bases spanning the gap. Germline CDR1 is SQVTM and CDR2 is ANQGSEA. CDR3 DNA sequence: TGCAGCGTTGAACTGCAATCCTACGAGCAGTACTTC. It codes for CSVELQSYEQYF.

This clonotype showed up many times. The chain couples TRBV2 to TRBJ2-5; possibly TRBD1 for D (5 bases). Trimming left V 7 bases short and J 3 bases short, with 9 bases between. The CDR3 consists of 12 residues. Germline V lookup: CDR1 SNHLY, CDR2 FYNNEI. The CDR3 reads CASISREETQYF. The CDR3 DNA follows: TGTGCCAGCATCTCCAGGGAAGAGACCCAGTACTTC.

CDR3 amino acids: CATGTDTDTQYF. The CDR3 DNA is TGTGCCACCGGGACAGACACAGATACGCAGTATTTT. V gene TRBV28 combines with J gene TRBJ2-3; 7 positions match TRBD1. With 10 bases clipped from V and 2 bases from J, the junction kept 3 bases outside the gene matches. Germline V CDR1 and CDR2: MDHEN, SYDVKM. The CDR3 consists of 12 residues.

This clonotype showed up many times. Here the CDR3 DNA reads TGCAGCGTTGTCTTAGAGTGGGGGGATACGCAGTATTTT. Its protein product is CSVVLEWGDTQYF. This sequence joins TRBV29-1 and TRBJ2-3, with D perhaps matching TRBD1 or TRBD2 (5 bases each). V lost 4 bases and J 6 bases, leaving 14 bases between the germline ends. The CDR3 is 13 residues long. Germline CDR1 and CDR2: SQVTM and ANQGSEA.

This clonotype was counted between two and nine times. The chain uses TRBV14 and TRBJ2-7; TRBD1 agrees at 7 bases. V was clipped by 4 bases and J by 0 bases; unmatched bases: 3. CDR1 is SGHDN, CDR2 FVKESK, per germline. This CDR3 is built from 14 residues. This chain's CDR3 is CASSPQGFSYEQYF. CDR3 in DNA: TGTGCCAGCAGCCCACAGGGGTTCTCCTACGAGCAGTACTTC.

Concerning this clonotype: This may come from a read error, since a much larger clone is one base off. The rearrangement uses TRBV7-8 and TRBJ2-7; 9 nucleotides line up with TRBD1. Germline values: CDR1 SGHVS, CDR2 FQNEAQ. The ends lost 0 bases at V and 5 bases at J; junction bases unmatched: 8. The CDR3 spans 16 residues. CDR3 nucleotide sequence: TGTGCCAGCAGCTTAGCGAGGACAGGGGTAAGCCACGAGCAGTACTTC. It is translated as CASSLARTGVSHEQYF.

V and J are TRBV7-2 and TRBJ2-7; TRBD1 agrees at 9 bases. CDR3 size: 15 residues. J gave up 6 bases and V 4 bases, and 10 bases lay outside the gene matches. Germline values: CDR1 SGHTA, CDR2 FQGNSA. CDR3 sequence: CASSSLASGQGEQYV. Here the CDR3 DNA reads TGTGCCAGCAGCTCCCTAGCCTCGGGACAGGGCGAGCAGTACGTC.

This clonotype was counted many times. V gene TRBV5-1 combines with J gene TRBJ2-5; D is ambiguous. Trimming removed 4 bases from V and 5 bases from J, with 15 bases in between. The germline V gene has CDR1 SGHRS and CDR2 YFSETQ. The CDR3 sequence is 14 residues long. CDR3 DNA sequence: TGCGCCAGCAGCGGAACACGGGCCGAGGAGACCCAGTACTTC. Translation: CASSGTRAEETQYF.

This clonotype turned up a few times. CDR3 residues: CSAETGTSITDTQYF. The CDR3 nucleotides are TGCAGTGCTGAGACCGGGACTTCAATCACAGATACGCAGTATTTT. The genes are TRBV20-1 and TRBJ2-3; TRBD2 is a possible D gene (6 bases). The CDR3 length is 15 residues. Germline loops: CDR1 DFQATT, CDR2 SNEGSKA (reference sequence). Trimming stripped 5 bases from V and 2 bases from J, with 17 bases between.

The genes are TRBV20-1 and TRBJ2-1; D is undetermined. Germline CDR1 and CDR2: DFQATT and SNEGSKA (reference sequence). V lost 6 bases and J lost 9, with 15 bases in between. This CDR3 comprises 12 residues. The CDR3 here is CSARNEYAEQFF. In DNA, the CDR3 is TGCAGTGCCAGAAATGAGTACGCTGAGCAGTTCTTC.

Regarding this clonotype: A read error may be the cause here, since a much bigger clone is one base away. V usage is TRBV28 and J usage is TRBJ2-1, with D uncertain. The V end lost 5 bases, the J end lost 9 bases, and 8 bases lay between the germline ends. CDR1 and CDR2 (germline): MDHEN, SYDVKM. The CDR3 sequence is 11 residues long. The CDR3: CASSEWGEQFF. The CDR3, as DNA: TGTGCCAGCAGTGAATGGGGTGAGCAGTTCTTC.